This T cell receptor beta chain was obtained from a study of tumor and adjacent non-tumor tissue in lung cancer. General study points: In normal lung, the top 100 clones were significantly more dominant than in tumor.

No cell sorting was done before RNA was extracted from the tissue. More than 3 cm separated this lung sample from the edge of the tumor. Between August and November 2014, newly diagnosed, chemotherapy-naive lung cancer patients underwent thoracic surgery in China. This clonotype was seen just once. As yet, its antigen is unknown. The CDR3 end shows no conserved phenylalanine or tryptophan, and so a read error is likely. The library came from three nested PCR rounds adapted from ARM-PCR protocols. TCRdb passed the multiplex PCR reads through MiXCR, listing each CDR3 protein once. This repertoire shows 40,000 to 60,000 distinct CDR3 sequences, about two thirds found once; its top ten account for over 25%. This TCR was sampled from a woman aged 70 to 79 with non-small cell lung cancer. The specimen was distant non-tumor lung tissue.

The CDR3 reads CVSSLAGASQETQYL. CDR3 bases: TGTGTCAGCAGCTTAGCGGGAGCCTCGCAAGAGACCCAGTACTTG. The rearrangement uses TRBV11-3 and TRBJ2-5, with 9 bases fitting TRBD2. The germline gives CDR1 SGHNT, CDR2 YENEEA. The CDR3 has 15 residues.